This TCR beta chain is drawn from a study of follicular helper T cells after annual influenza vaccination. Findings and caveats of the study: Change in circulating plasmablasts correlated with ICOS+CD38+ cTfh clonality change. Just roughly 9.5-23% of cells analyzed had recovered productive TCRB sequences. Each annual vaccination recalled recurring oligoclonal ICOS+CD38+ cTfh clonotypes.

As regards this clone: The antigen remains undetermined.

Time point described: 2014-2015 season, pre-vaccination. Measured with immunoSEQ multiplex PCR; TCRdb has only the in-frame clones, and not every one. Altogether 25,000 to 35,000 clones are present, approximately 80% being singletons, with the ten largest covering roughly 1.2%. There are 13 residues in the CDR3. Germline V gene lookup returns CDR1 KGHSH and CDR2 LQKENI. The ends were cut back, 6 bases at V and 0 bases at J, with 9 bases in the middle. This TCR was recovered from an adult who received the influenza vaccine. The sequencing here drew on CXCR5+ CD38- circulating T follicular helper cells from blood, taken on the day of influenza vaccination. Subset in this sample: circulating Tfh, non-naive CD4+CXCR5+PD-1+ (ICOS+CD38+ or ICOS-CD38-). The chain employs TRBV18 and TRBJ2-7; possibly TRBD2 for D (6 bases). The DNA of the CDR3 is TGTGCCAGCTCCCCGGGAGCCTCCTACGAGCAGTACTTC. Its protein product is CASSPGASYEQYF.